This T cell receptor (beta chain) was recorded in a study of T-cell memory formation after mild COVID-19. Study-wide results and caveats: Shrinking CD4+ clones were chiefly CM and EM; CD8+ ones were chiefly EMRA.

This clonotype was found many times. What it binds is not known. TCRdb re-derived calls from the 5' RACE reads in MiXCR, one entry per CDR3 protein. The sample consists of about 210,000 distinct CDR3 sequences, about 10% of them appearing once. This sequence originates from a man between 18 and 29 years old who had mild COVID-19 (a few samples of this study predate the infection). Cell type and time point are not known. The sequencing input was PBMCs or a T cell subset sorted from them (not recorded which).

The CDR3 loop is CASSSAGGYTF. The CDR3 DNA reads TGCGCCAGCAGCTCGGCGGGCGGCTACACCTTC. The chain joins TRBV5-1 to TRBJ1-2; D gene unclear. Trimming took off 3 bases at V and 8 bases at J, with 8 bases between the two ends. Looked up from germline, CDR1 is SGHRS and CDR2 is YFSETQ. The CDR3 covers 11 residues.